This T cell receptor beta chain was recorded in a study of CD8 T cells in ankylosing spondylitis. TCRdb fed the 5' RACE reads into MiXCR, producing one record per CDR3 protein. The sample contains 250,000 or so distinct CDR3 sequences, roughly 10% of which appear only once. Overall study results and limits: As for the disease-linked clones, they showed a CD8+ phenotype and occurred at relatively low frequencies in peripheral blood. Made up of 7 to 9 highly homologous variants, a TCR beta motif appeared characteristic of ankylosing spondylitis blood.

Trimming stripped 2 bases from V and 1 base from J, with 9 bases between. The germline CDR1 and CDR2 sequences are KGHSH and LQKENI. The CDR3 is 15 amino acids. This clonotype was observed a handful of times. Its matching antigen is unknown. This chain connects TRBV18 to TRBJ1-3; D is ambiguous. The receptor was derived from a male donor with ankylosing spondylitis or in good health (not recorded which). The sequenced sample was blood, either unsorted or a sorted T cell fraction (not recorded which). The CDR3 spells CASSPVRGSGNTIYF. The CDR3 DNA reads TGTGCCAGCTCACCAGTCCGGGGTTCTGGAAACACCATATATTTT.